This T cell receptor beta chain appears in the sequencing data of a study of patients and donors after allogeneic stem cell transplantation. TCRdb analysed the RT-PCR reads with MiXCR anew, one entry per CDR3 protein. Of over 200,000 distinct CDR3 sequences listed, roughly 38% were seen once; the top ten hold about 9.9%. Sequencing was done on a sample of blood, either unsorted or a sorted T cell fraction (not recorded which). The TCR sequence derives from a human donor who was either an allogeneic HSCT recipient or a stem cell or donor lymphocyte infusion donor (not recorded which). It is not recorded whose cells these are; they may come from a transplant donor.

This CDR3 reads CSAARGNNQPQHF. The CDR3 coding sequence is TGCAGTGCTGCCAGGGGAAACAATCAGCCCCAGCATTTT. This chain connects TRBV20-1 to TRBJ1-5, with a tentative D call TRBD1 (6 bases). V was shortened by 5 bases and J by 3 bases, with 11 bases between the two germline ends. Germline V gene data show CDR1 as DFQATT and CDR2 as SNEGSKA (reference sequence). The CDR3 extends over 13 amino acids.